The clone carrying this T cell receptor beta chain was observed at least ten times. Antigen: not known. Under 3 months was the duration of disease in ophthalmopathy patients, who also had a Clinical Activity Score of at least 3 and a NOSPECS grade of at least 4. PBMCs were derived from around 10 ml fresh peripheral blood. These data belong to a study of T cells in Graves' hyperthyroidism and ophthalmopathy. Germline CDR1 is MNHEY and CDR2 is SMNVEV (reference sequence). The CDR3 length is 14 residues. Trimming removed 5 bases at V and 7 bases at J, with 18 bases between. Findings of the study overall: Blood shared most expanded thyroid clonotypes above 0.001.

RNA transcripts were the template for amplifying TCR beta CDR3 regions. The HTBI primer set served for first-round RT-PCR of the TCR CDR3. MiXCR, run by TCRdb on the multiplex PCR reads, gives a single entry per CDR3 protein. The data show 240,000 or so distinct CDR3 sequences, around 17% seen once. The sample consisted of blood. V gene TRBV27 combines with J gene TRBJ2-7; either TRBD1 or TRBD2 may fit D (5 bases each). This clonotype originated in a woman between 18 and 29 years old with Graves' ophthalmopathy. This CDR3 reads CASSLSGRTREQYF. CDR3 in DNA: TGTGCCAGCAGTCTGTCGGGACGGACCCGGGAGCAGTACTTC.